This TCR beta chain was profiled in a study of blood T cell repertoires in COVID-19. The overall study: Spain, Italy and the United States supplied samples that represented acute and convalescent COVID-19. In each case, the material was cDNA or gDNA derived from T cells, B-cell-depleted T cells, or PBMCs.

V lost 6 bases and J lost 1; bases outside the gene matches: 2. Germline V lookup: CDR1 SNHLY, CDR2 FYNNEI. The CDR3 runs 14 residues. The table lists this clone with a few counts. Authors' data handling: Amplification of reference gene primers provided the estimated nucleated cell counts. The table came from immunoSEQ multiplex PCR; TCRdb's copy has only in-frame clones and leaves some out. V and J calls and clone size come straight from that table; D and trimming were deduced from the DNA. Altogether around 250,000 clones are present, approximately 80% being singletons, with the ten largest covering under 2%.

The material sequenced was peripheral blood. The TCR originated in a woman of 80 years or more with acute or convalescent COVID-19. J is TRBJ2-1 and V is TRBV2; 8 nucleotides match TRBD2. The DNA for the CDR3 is TGTGCCAGCAGCCGCGGGGGGTCCTACAATGAGCAGTTCTTC. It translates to CASSRGGSYNEQFF.